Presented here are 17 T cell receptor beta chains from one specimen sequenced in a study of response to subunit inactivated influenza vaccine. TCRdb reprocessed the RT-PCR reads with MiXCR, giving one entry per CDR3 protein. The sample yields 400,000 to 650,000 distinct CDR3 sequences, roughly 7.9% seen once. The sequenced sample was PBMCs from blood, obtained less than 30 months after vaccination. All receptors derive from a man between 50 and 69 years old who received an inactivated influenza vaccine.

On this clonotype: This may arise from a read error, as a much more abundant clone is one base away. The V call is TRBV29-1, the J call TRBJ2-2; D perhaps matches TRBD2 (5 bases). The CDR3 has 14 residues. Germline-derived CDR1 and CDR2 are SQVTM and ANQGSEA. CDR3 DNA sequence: TGCAGCGCGATACGGGATTTAAACACCGGGGAGCTGATTTTT. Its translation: CSAIRDLNTGELIF.

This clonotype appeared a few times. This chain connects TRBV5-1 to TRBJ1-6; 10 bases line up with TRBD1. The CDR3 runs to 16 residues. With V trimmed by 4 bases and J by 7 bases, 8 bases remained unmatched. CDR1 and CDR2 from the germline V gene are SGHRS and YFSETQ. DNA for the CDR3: TGCGCCAGCAGCCTGACAGGGGGCTACCGGAATTCACCCCTCCACTTT. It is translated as CASSLTGGYRNSPLHF.

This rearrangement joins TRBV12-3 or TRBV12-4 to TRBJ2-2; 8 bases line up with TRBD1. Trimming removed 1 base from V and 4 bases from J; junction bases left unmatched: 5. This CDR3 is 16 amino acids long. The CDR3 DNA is TGTGCCAGCAGTTTAGGCTGGACAGGGACCACCGGGGAGCTGTTTTTT. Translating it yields CASSLGWTGTTGELFF.

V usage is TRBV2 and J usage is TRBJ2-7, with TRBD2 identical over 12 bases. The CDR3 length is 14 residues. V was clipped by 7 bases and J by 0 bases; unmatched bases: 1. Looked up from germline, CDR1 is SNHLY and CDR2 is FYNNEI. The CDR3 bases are TGTGCCAGCAAGACTAGCGGGAGCTCCTACGAGCAGTACTTC. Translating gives CASKTSGSSYEQYF.

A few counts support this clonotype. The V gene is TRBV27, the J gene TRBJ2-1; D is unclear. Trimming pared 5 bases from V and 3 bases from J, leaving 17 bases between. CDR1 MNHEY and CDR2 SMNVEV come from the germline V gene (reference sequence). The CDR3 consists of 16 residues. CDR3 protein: CASSREPSFYYNEQFF. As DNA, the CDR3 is TGTGCCAGCAGTCGAGAACCGAGCTTCTACTACAATGAGCAGTTCTTC.

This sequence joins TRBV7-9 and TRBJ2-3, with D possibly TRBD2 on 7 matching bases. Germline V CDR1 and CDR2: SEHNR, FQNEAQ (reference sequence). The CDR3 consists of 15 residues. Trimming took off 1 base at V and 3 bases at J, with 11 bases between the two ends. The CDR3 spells CASSLDRGATDTQYF. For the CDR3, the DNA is TGTGCCAGCAGCTTAGATCGGGGGGCGACAGATACGCAGTATTTT.

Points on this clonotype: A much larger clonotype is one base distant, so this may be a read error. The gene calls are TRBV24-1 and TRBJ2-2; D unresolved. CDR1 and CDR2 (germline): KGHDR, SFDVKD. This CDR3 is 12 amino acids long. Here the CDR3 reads CAASDRAGELFF. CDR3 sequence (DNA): TGTGCCGCCAGTGATCGGGCCGGGGAGCTGTTTTTT.

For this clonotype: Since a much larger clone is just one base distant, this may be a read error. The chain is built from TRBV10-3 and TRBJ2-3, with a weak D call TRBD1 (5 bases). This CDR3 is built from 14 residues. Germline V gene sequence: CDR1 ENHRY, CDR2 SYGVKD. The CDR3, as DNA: TGTGTCATCAGTGAGAAGGGGATCACAGATACGCAGTATTTT. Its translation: CVISEKGITDTQYF.

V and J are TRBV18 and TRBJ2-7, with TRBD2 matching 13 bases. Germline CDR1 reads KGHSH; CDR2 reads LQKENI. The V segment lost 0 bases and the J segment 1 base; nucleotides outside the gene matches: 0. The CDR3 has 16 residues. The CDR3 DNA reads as TGTGCCAGCTCACCACCGGGACTAGCGGGATCCTACGAGCAGTACTTC. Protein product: CASSPPGLAGSYEQYF.

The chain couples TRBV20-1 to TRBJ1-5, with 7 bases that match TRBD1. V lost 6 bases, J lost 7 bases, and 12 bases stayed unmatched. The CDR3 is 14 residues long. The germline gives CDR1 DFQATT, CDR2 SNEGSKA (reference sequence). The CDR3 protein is CSAFVPGGDQPQHF. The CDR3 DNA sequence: TGCAGTGCCTTCGTTCCAGGGGGAGACCAGCCCCAGCATTTT.

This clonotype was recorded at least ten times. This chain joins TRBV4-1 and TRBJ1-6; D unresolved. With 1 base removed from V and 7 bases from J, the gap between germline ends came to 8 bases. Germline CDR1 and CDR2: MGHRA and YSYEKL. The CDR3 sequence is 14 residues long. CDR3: CASSQATANSPLHF. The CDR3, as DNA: TGCGCCAGCAGCCAAGCCACAGCCAATTCACCCCTCCACTTT.

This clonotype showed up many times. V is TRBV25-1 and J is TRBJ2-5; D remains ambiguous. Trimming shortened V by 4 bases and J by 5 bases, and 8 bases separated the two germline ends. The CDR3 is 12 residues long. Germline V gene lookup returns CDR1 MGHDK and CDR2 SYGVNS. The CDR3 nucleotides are TGTGCCAGCAGTGGGGGTTGGGAGACCCAGTACTTC. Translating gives CASSGGWETQYF.

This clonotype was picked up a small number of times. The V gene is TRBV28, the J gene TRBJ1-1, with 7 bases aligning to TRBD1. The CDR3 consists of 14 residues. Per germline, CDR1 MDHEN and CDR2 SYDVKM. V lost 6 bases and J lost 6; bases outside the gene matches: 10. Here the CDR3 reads CASSPRGADPEAFF. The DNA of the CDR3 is TGTGCCAGCAGCCCCAGGGGGGCCGACCCTGAAGCTTTCTTT.

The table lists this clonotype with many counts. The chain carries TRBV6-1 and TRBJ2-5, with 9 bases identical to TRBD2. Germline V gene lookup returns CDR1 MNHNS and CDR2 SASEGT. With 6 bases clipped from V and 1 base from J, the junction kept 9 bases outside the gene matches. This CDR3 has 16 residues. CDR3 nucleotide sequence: TGTGCCAGCAGCCCCTCCAGCGGGGGGTTCCAAGAGACCCAGTACTTC. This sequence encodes CASSPSSGGFQETQYF.

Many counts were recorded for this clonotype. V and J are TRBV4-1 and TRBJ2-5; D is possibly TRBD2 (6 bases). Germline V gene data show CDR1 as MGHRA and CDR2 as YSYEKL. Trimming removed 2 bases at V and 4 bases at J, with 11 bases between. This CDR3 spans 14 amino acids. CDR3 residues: CASSQQGGRETQYF. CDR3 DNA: TGCGCCAGCAGCCAACAGGGAGGAAGAGAGACCCAGTACTTC.

The CDR3 DNA follows: TGTGCCAGCAGTTCGATAGCGGGAGGTGAGCAGTTCTTC. Protein: CASSSIAGGEQFF. The chain is built from TRBV7-9 and TRBJ2-1; 10 nucleotides match TRBD2. The CDR3 is 13 amino acids. From germline, CDR1 is SEHNR and CDR2 FQNEAQ (reference sequence). V was pared by 6 bases and J by 9 bases, with 5 bases of the junction left unmatched. Supplemented by reference TRBV7-9 and TRBJ2-1, the full variable domain reads DTGVSQNPRHKITKRGQNVTFRCDPISEHNRLYWYRQTLGQGPEFLTYFQNEAQLEKSRLLSDRFSAERPKGSFSTLEIQRTEQGDSAMYLCASSSIAGGEQFFGPGTRLTVL.

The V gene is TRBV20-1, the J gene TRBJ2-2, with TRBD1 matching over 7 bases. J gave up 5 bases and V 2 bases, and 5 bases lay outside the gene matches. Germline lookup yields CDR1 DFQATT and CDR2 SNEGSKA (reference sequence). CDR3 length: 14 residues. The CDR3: CSARHRQGTGELFF. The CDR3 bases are TGCAGTGCTAGACATCGACAGGGAACCGGGGAGCTGTTTTTT.